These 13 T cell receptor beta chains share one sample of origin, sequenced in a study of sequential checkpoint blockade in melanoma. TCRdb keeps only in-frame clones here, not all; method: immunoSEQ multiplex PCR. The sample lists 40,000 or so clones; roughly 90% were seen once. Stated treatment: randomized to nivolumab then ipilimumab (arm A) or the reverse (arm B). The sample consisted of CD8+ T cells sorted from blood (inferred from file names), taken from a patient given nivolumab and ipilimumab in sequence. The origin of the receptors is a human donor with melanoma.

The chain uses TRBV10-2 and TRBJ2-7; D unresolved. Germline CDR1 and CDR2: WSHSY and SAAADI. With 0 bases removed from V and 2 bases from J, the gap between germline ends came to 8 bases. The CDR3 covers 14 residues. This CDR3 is CASSESRQPYEQYV. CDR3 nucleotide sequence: TGCGCCAGCAGTGAGTCGCGGCAGCCCTACGAGCAGTACGTC.

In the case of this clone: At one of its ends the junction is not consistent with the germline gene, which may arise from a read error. In nucleotides, the CDR3 is TGTGCTAGCAGCCCCAATATCGGGACAGCACTTGAAGCTTTCTTT. Its protein is CASSPNIGTALEAFF. The chain couples TRBV7-7 to TRBJ1-1; 7 bases map to TRBD1. The CDR3 runs 15 residues. The germline V gene encodes CDR1 SSHAT and CDR2 FNYEAQ (reference sequence). Drawing the rest from reference TRBV7-7 and TRBJ1-1, the complete variable domain is GAGVSQSPRYKVTKRGQDVTLRCDPISSHATLYWYQQALGQGPEFLTYFNYEAQPDKSGLPSDRFSAERPEGSISTLTIQRTEQRDSAMYRCASSPNIGTALEAFFGQGTRLTVV.

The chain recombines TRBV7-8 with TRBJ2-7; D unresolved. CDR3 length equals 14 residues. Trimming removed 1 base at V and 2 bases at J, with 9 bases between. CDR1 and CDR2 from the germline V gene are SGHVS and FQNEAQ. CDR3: CASSLEAGTYEQYF. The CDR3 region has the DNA TGTGCCAGCAGCTTAGAGGCAGGAACCTACGAGCAGTACTTC.

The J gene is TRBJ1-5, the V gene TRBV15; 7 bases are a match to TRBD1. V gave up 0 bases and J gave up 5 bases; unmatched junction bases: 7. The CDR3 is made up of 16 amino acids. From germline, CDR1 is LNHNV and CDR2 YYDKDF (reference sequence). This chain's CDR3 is CATSRERGLGDQPQHF. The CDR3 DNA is TGTGCCACCAGCAGAGAGAGGGGGCTGGGTGATCAGCCCCAGCATTTT.

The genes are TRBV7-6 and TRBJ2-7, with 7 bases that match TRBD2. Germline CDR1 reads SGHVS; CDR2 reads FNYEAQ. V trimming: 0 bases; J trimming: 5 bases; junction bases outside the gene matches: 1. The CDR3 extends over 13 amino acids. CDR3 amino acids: CASSLAGGDEQYF. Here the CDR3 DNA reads TGTGCCAGCAGCTTAGCGGGAGGGGACGAGCAGTACTTC.

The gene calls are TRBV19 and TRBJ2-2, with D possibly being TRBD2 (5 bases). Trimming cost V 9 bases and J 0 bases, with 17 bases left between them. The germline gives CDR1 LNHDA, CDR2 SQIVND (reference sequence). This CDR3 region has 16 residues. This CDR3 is CASQASTRSNTGELFF. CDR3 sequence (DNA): TGTGCCAGCCAGGCCTCTACTAGATCGAACACCGGGGAGCTGTTTTTT.

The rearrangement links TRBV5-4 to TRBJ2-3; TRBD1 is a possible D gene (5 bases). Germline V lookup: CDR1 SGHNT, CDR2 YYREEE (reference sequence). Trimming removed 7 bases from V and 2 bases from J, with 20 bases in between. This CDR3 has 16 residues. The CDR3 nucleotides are TGTGCCAGCGGAATAGGAATAACGGACAACACAGATACGCAGTATTTT. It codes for CASGIGITDNTDTQYF.

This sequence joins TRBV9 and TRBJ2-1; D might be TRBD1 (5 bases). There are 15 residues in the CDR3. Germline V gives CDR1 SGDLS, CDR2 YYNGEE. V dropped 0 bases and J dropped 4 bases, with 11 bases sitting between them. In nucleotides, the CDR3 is TGTGCCAGCAGCGTAGCCTTAGCAGGGTACAATGAGCAGTTCTTC. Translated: CASSVALAGYNEQFF. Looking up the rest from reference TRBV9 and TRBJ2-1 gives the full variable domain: DSGVTQTPKHLITATGQRVTLRCSPRSGDLSVYWYQQSLDQGLQFLIQYYNGEERAKGNILERFSAQQFPDLHSELNLSSLELGDSALYFCASSVALAGYNEQFFGPGTRLTVL.

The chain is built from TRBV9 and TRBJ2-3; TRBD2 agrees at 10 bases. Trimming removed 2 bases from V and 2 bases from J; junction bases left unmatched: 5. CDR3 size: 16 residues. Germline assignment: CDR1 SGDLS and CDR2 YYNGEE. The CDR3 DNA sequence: TGTGCCAGCAGCGTCCCACTAGCGGGGATCACAGATACGCAGTATTTT. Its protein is CASSVPLAGITDTQYF.

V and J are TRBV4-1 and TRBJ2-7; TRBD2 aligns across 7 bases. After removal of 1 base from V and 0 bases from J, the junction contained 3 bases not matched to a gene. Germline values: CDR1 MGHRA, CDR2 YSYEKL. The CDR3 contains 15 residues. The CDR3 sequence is CASSQGSGGSYEQYF. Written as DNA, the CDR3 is TGCGCCAGCAGCCAAGGCTCGGGGGGCTCCTACGAGCAGTACTTC.

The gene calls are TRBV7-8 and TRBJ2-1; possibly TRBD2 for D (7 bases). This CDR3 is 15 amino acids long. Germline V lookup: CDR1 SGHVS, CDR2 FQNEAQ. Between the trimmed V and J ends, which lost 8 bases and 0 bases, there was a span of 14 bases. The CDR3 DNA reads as TGTGCCAGCGCAGGGGAGGGCCTCTCCTACAATGAGCAGTTCTTC. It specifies CASAGEGLSYNEQFF.

The DNA of the CDR3 is TGTGCCAGCAGCCTGACAGGGGCTGGAAACACCATATATTTT. Its protein is CASSLTGAGNTIYF. The chain employs TRBV6-5 and TRBJ1-3; 8 bases agree with TRBD1. The CDR3 length is 14 residues. Germline CDR1 reads MNHEY; CDR2 reads SVGAGI. The ends lost 6 bases at V and 2 bases at J; junction bases unmatched: 3.

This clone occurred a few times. CDR3 nucleotide sequence: TGTGCCAGCAGCGTAGTGCGGTACACCTTC. This encodes CASSVVRYTF. This chain uses TRBV9 with TRBJ1-2; the D is unclear. Germline CDR1 and CDR2: SGDLS and YYNGEE. The CDR3 contains 10 residues. V lost 0 bases to trimming and J lost 11 bases, with 5 bases between them.